The rows below give T cell receptor beta chains drawn from one sample of a study of blood T cell repertoires in COVID-19. Profiled with immunoSEQ multiplex PCR; TCRdb holds only in-frame clones, not every one. This sample yields roughly 360,000 clones, of which more than 75% are seen a single time; 1.3% belongs to the top ten. The sequenced sample consisted of PBMCs or T cells enriched from blood (not recorded which). The receptor source for this set is a man aged 25-45 years who had recovered from COVID-19. Each CDR3 is given with its conserved first and last residue. Each record gives: J gene, D gene, clone size, V gene, CDR3 DNA, CDR3 protein. The D gene is left open where the match is weak. Clone sizes are given selectively: once, few, many, or a class where the clone is expanded.

J gene: TRBJ2-3
D gene: TRBD2
clone size: NA
V gene: TRBV10-1
CDR3 DNA: TGCGCCAGCAGTGAGTCCGTCGGACTAGCGGGGAACACAGATACGCAGTATTTT
CDR3 protein: CASSESVGLAGNTDTQYF

J gene: TRBJ1-6
D gene: NA
clone size: NA
V gene: TRBV28
CDR3 DNA: TGTGCCAGCAGTACTCCAGGGGCAGGGCTTTGGCCCCTCCACTTT
CDR3 protein: CASSTPGAGLWPLHF

J gene: TRBJ1-2
D gene: TRBD1
clone size: NA
V gene: TRBV24-1
CDR3 DNA: TGTGCCACCAGTGACTCGGACAGGGTCTATGGCTACACCTTC
CDR3 protein: CATSDSDRVYGYTF

J gene: TRBJ1-2
D gene: TRBD1
clone size: NA
V gene: TRBV28
CDR3 DNA: TGTGCCAGCTGGTCGGGACAGGGGCCTGCCAACTTC
CDR3 protein: CASWSGQGPANF

J gene: TRBJ2-3
D gene: NA
clone size: once
V gene: TRBV7-2
CDR3 DNA: TGTGCCAGCACCCCGAGGAGGACTAGCACAGATACGCAGTATTTT
CDR3 protein: CASTPRRTSTDTQYF

J gene: TRBJ1-1
D gene: TRBD1
clone size: NA
V gene: TRBV5-1
CDR3 DNA: TGCGCCAGCAACCCCGGGGGGGGACAGGAAGCTTTCTTT
CDR3 protein: CASNPGGGQEAFF

J gene: TRBJ1-6
D gene: NA
clone size: few
V gene: TRBV6-5
CDR3 DNA: TGTGCCAGCAGTTACTCGAAGCAGGGGAGTTTTTCACCCCTCCACTTT
CDR3 protein: CASSYSKQGSFSPLHF

J gene: TRBJ2-3
D gene: TRBD1
clone size: NA
V gene: TRBV5-1
CDR3 DNA: TGCGCCAGCAGCGAATCCGGACAGGGAACAGATACGCAGTATTTT
CDR3 protein: CASSESGQGTDTQYF

J gene: TRBJ1-1
D gene: NA
clone size: NA
V gene: TRBV7-3
CDR3 DNA: TGTGCCAGCACCGAGACAGTCGCGGACACTGAAGCTTTCTTT
CDR3 protein: CASTETVADTEAFF

J gene: TRBJ1-4
D gene: NA
clone size: NA
V gene: TRBV19
CDR3 DNA: TGTGCCAGTAGTCCGCAGACAACTAATGAAAAACTGTTTTTT
CDR3 protein: CASSPQTTNEKLFF

J gene: TRBJ2-7
D gene: NA
clone size: NA
V gene: TRBV5-8
CDR3 DNA: TGTGCCAGCAGCTTAAGATACGAGGGTAGCTACGAGCAGTACTTC
CDR3 protein: CASSLRYEGSYEQYF

J gene: TRBJ1-1
D gene: NA
clone size: NA
V gene: TRBV30
CDR3 DNA: TGTGCCTGGAGTGTGCAGGGTGTCCGGGCTTTCTTT
CDR3 protein: CAWSVQGVRAFF

J gene: TRBJ2-7
D gene: TRBD1
clone size: NA
V gene: TRBV9
CDR3 DNA: TGTGCCAGCAGTTCTAGGACAGGGGTTGGCGAGCAGTACTTC
CDR3 protein: CASSSRTGVGEQYF

J gene: TRBJ1-1
D gene: NA
clone size: few
V gene: TRBV29-1
CDR3 DNA: TGCAGCGTTGCGAGGGCCGAGGATACTGAAGCTTTCTTT
CDR3 protein: CSVARAEDTEAFF

J gene: TRBJ1-2
D gene: NA
clone size: NA
V gene: TRBV7-8
CDR3 DNA: TGTGCCAGCAGCTTGGACATCTACTATGGCTACACCTTC
CDR3 protein: CASSLDIYYGYTF

J gene: TRBJ2-7
D gene: TRBD2
clone size: NA
V gene: TRBV3-1/TRBV3-2
CDR3 DNA: TGTGCCAGCAGCCTAGGTTTTGGTAGCGGGGGGCTACGACCCTACGAGCAGTACTTC
CDR3 protein: CASSLGFGSGGLRPYEQYF

J gene: TRBJ1-2
D gene: TRBD1
clone size: NA
V gene: TRBV2
CDR3 DNA: TGTGCCAGCACCCAGGGGGACCGCTCCTATGGCTACACCTTC
CDR3 protein: CASTQGDRSYGYTF

J gene: TRBJ1-2
D gene: NA
clone size: NA
V gene: TRBV6-5
CDR3 DNA: TGTGCCAGCAGATCGGGAGTTACCTCCGGGTATGGCTACACCTTC
CDR3 protein: CASRSGVTSGYGYTF

J gene: TRBJ1-2
D gene: NA
clone size: NA
V gene: TRBV11-1
CDR3 DNA: TGTGCCAGCAGCTCCGGATCCGAGGACTATGGCTACACCTTC
CDR3 protein: CASSSGSEDYGYTF

J gene: TRBJ1-3
D gene: TRBD1
clone size: once
V gene: TRBV24-1
CDR3 DNA: TGTGCCACCAGTGACTCGCCGGGACAGCCAGTGTTGTCCTTCTCTGGAAACACCATATATTTT
CDR3 protein: CATSDSPGQPVLSFSGNTIYF

J gene: TRBJ2-1
D gene: NA
clone size: NA
V gene: TRBV7-9
CDR3 DNA: TGTGCCAGCAGCTTTTCAGGGTCCTACAATGAGCAGTTCTTC
CDR3 protein: CASSFSGSYNEQFF

J gene: TRBJ2-5
D gene: NA
clone size: NA
V gene: TRBV5-1
CDR3 DNA: TGCGCCAGCGGACATGGCCAAGAGACCCAGTACTTC
CDR3 protein: CASGHGQETQYF

J gene: TRBJ1-1
D gene: TRBD1
clone size: NA
V gene: TRBV7-2
CDR3 DNA: TGTGCCAGCAGCTTCGGGACAGGGGTGGGTACTGAAGCTTTCTTT
CDR3 protein: CASSFGTGVGTEAFF

J gene: TRBJ1-3
D gene: NA
clone size: NA
V gene: TRBV7-9
CDR3 DNA: TGTGCCAGCAGCTTTGCGGACAGAAACACCATATATTTT
CDR3 protein: CASSFADRNTIYF

J gene: TRBJ1-5
D gene: TRBD1
clone size: NA
V gene: TRBV2
CDR3 DNA: TGTGCCAGCAGTGGACAGGGAGGCAATCAGCCCCAGCATTTT
CDR3 protein: CASSGQGGNQPQHF